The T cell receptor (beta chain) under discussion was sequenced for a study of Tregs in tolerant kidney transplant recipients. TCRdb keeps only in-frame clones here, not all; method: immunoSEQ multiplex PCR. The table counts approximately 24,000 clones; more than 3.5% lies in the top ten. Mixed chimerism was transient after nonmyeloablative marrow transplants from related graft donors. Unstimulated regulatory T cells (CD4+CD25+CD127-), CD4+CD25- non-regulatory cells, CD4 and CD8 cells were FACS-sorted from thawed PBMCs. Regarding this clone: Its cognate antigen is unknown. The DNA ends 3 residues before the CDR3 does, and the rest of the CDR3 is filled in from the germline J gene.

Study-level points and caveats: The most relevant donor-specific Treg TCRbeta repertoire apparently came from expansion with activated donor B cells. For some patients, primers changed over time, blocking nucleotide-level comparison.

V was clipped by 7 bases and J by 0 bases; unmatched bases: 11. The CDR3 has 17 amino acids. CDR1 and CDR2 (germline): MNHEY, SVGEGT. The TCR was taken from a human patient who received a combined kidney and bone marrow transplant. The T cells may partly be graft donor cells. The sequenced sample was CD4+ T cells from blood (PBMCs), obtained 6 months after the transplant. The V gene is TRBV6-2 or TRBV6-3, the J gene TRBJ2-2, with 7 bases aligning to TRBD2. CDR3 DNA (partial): TGTGCCAGCAAACTATATAGCGGGTACGCGAACACCGGGGAG. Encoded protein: CASKLYSGYANTGE. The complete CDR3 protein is CASKLYSGYANTGELFF.